This T cell receptor beta chain was captured by sequencing in a study of cytomegalovirus exposure and HLA in healthy donors (dated by TCRdb to about 2017). In terms of the full investigation: In an earlier analysis of fewer than 750 of the donors, 250 to 350 Gb of sequence data and some 120 million unique TCR beta sequences from about 179 million T cells were reported. An early release covering roughly 640 HLA-typed donors comprised about 320 gigabases of sequencing data and roughly 86 million unique TCR sequences. Of the roughly 430 genotyped donors, around 81% fell in the genetic ancestry cluster associated with self-reported Caucasian donors. The aim of the study was to test whether cataloging public T cell receptors could identify signatures of past pathogen exposure. The study used immunosequencing to profile the T cell repertoires of some 600 subjects and linked those repertoires to cytomegalovirus serostatus. A separate validation cohort of roughly 120 different subjects was used in addition to the approximately 610-subject first cohort. High-throughput TCR immunosequencing, statistical association of individual TCRs with disease status, and machine learning were combined to predict cytomegalovirus infection status. In a later analysis, previously published TCR beta repertoires from some 640 donors were re-analyzed and high-resolution HLA genotyping was added so that TCR occurrence patterns could be studied. Rather than using new phenotypic data, the later analysis identified candidate immune exposures from TCR beta sequences and from how often those sequences occurred across donors. To decide whether each TCR beta V gene segment behaved as functional or pseudogenic, an earlier analysis of some 580 of the donors relied on high-throughput TCR beta sequencing. Donor age, sex, ethnicity and CMV serostatus were compiled alongside the repertoire data. A later genetic analysis used genome-wide SNP genotypes for about three fifths of the 666 donors, treating that subset as a discovery cohort. Every repertoire in the discovery cohort had been generated on one and the same sequencing platform. HLA typing included class I and class II loci at four-digit resolution. The number of typed donors differed by locus: roughly 620-640 for A, B, C, DRB1 and DQB1; 500 to 550 for DQA1; over 600 for DPA1; and some 430 for DPB1. Because of strong linkage in the cohort, roughly five DR-DQ haplotypes were treated as single units for association and clustering. On average, around 200,000 unique TCR beta nucleotide sequences were sequenced per donor among fewer than 500 genotyped donors of the cohort, with about 17% of those sequences being non-productive. General findings and caveats noted by the study authors: Because counts were too low, under 20 rarely observed V segments, including chromosome 9 orphons, were left out of the earlier analysis of about 500 of the donors. Linkage disequilibrium might explain the correlated functional status among segregating V segments, but an unknown experimental factor could not be ruled out. Strong co-occurrence of HLA alleles, especially DR and DQ, made assigning TCR associations to individual alleles difficult. At a false discovery rate of 0.05, a later analysis linked some 18,000 TCR beta sequences to specific HLA alleles. In a later analysis, HLA-associated TCR beta chains showed more clonal expansion and lower generation probabilities than non-associated chains that were equally common. An earlier analysis of 587 of the donors showed that most TCR beta V segments appeared in productive rearrangements either about 87% or about 30% of the time, which broadly matched IMGT annotations. According to a later analysis, TCR association rates differed among HLA loci, with DRB1 alleles showing the most associated TCRs and HLA-C alleles showing the fewest. Because some donors lacked HLA typing at each locus, the association tests relied only on the typed subset. According to a later analysis, parvovirus B19, influenza, CMV and Epstein-Barr virus appeared linked to several top co-occurrence clusters. This cohort had only TCR beta chains sequenced, and the lack of alpha or paired-chain data limited which features could be detected. The 87-base-pair reads could not distinguish some IMGT-functional V segments, including TRBV6-2 and TRBV6-3, so those segments were excluded. A later genetic analysis associated a missense DCLRE1C variant with V-gene and J-gene trimming of TCR beta chains, and an independent cohort replicated the association. The authors suggested that the approach could potentially be generalized to other disease states and immunological phenotypes. A further reported finding was that TCR beta sequences accurately predicted the HLA-A and HLA-B alleles for most subjects in the first cohort. Presence/absence analyses assumed roughly uniform sequencing depth across donors, an assumption that may not hold. In the study, around 160 TCR beta chains were listed as associated with cytomegalovirus. In vitro tests confirmed that a few of the cytomegalovirus-associated TCR beta chains recognize cytomegalovirus antigens. Immune exposure information for the cohort was limited to CMV serostatus. The sequencing pipeline was judged likely to have produced a cluster of highly shared sequence variants as a technical artifact. Most TCR sequences were observed very rarely across donors, whereas some public TCRs were present in many individuals. The classifier was reported to diagnose cytomegalovirus status with high specificity and sensitivity in both the original and validation cohorts. According to a later genetic analysis, donors in an Asian-associated ancestry cluster had fewer N-insertions in productive TCRs than the approximately 670-donor mean. Most CMV-associated TCR beta chains appeared to be HLA-restricted in a later analysis, and the HLA associations seemed to be driven largely by CMV exposure.

Libraries came from the immunoSEQ multiplex PCR assay. For the multiplex PCR, a mixture combining 60 forward primers for TCR Vbeta segments and 13 reverse primers for TCR Jbeta segments was used. The CDR3 region of rearranged TCR beta genes was amplified from genomic DNA by a multiplex PCR assay. The Illumina HiSeq System was used to sequence the amplified TCR beta libraries as 87-base-pair reads. As for the authors' bioinformatics: A later analysis tallied 80 million to 95 million unique TCR beta chains across the 700 or so repertoires, and around 12 million of those chains were shared by two or more donors. A nearest-neighbor algorithm error-corrected the raw reads and collapsed the reads into unique sequences, merging closely related sequences to remove PCR and sequencing errors. Alignment of CDR3 sequences to IMGT reference sequences was used to assign V, D and J gene segments. For a sequence to be retained, a match of at least six nucleotides to both a V gene segment and a J gene segment was required. Rearrangements were called productive when the CDR3 lacked stop codons and stayed in frame with V and J; all others were non-productive. CDR3 was defined according to IMGT convention as the region running from the second conserved V-encoded cysteine to the conserved J-encoded phenylalanine. The earlier analysis of around 640 of the donors excluded sequences that lacked an unambiguous match to a single V gene segment. In an earlier analysis of several hundred of the donors, V segments were called functional above 56.7% productive rearrangements and were called segregating when the between-donor standard deviation exceeded 5%. A statistical classification framework was built for diagnosing cytomegalovirus status from the catalog of TCR beta chain sequences. In a later analysis, V and J genes were assigned by comparing TCR nucleotide sequences against IMGT/GENE-DB human TR gene sequences. The TCRdist pipeline was used in a later analysis to assign CDR3 sequences and most-parsimonious VDJ recombination scenarios. In a later analysis, every TCR beta chain was defined by the combination of its CDR3 amino acid sequence and its V-gene family, and reads without a unique V-gene family were dropped. As a way to deal with suspected cross-contamination and a sequencing artifact, a later analysis dropped 450 to 600 nucleotide sequences that were highly shared and had low generation probability. In a later analysis, a clonal expansion index was calculated for each public chain from normalized within-repertoire ranks of inferred template counts. In a later analysis, generation probabilities were computed using a VDJ recombination model fitted to out-of-frame rearrangements, and the results were checked against IGoR. In a later analysis, hypergeometric tests were used to score TCR-TCR, TCR-HLA and TCR-CMV co-occurrence, with a repertoire-size bias correction applied to TCR pairs. A later analysis estimated false discovery rates by permuting HLA or CMV assignments 20 times. In a later analysis, co-occurring TCRs were grouped with DBSCAN, and TCRdist sequence similarity was added when clustering was performed within HLA-allele-positive subsets. Repertoires with fewer than 30,000 or more than 120,000 public chains were left out of co-occurrence clustering, as were a handful of repertoires with anomalous nucleotide sharing. TCRdb re-hosts the immuneACCESS table, in-frame sequences only. Its copies lack some clones; in the studies checked, an unresolved V gene accounts for under half of them, and the cause for the rest is not known. Clonal size and the V and J genes are those of that table, whereas D and trimming came from the DNA. The sample includes fewer than 100,000 clones, with 65% to 80% observed a single time. The ten largest clonotypes hold 6.5% to 9% of the sample.

The cohort comprised approximately 700 healthy bone marrow donors. Cohort members were all nominally healthy when sampled, although unrecorded immune exposures were likely present. The donor tested CMV seropositive and was one of the 289 seropositive cohort members. A peripheral blood sample was provided by each donor, and peripheral blood mononuclear cells were used for TCR beta sequencing. Genomic DNA was extracted from the blood cell samples with the Qiagen DNeasy Blood Extraction Kit. Details on this clone: This clone's antigen is unknown. The junction differs from germline at one of its ends, possibly a read error.

Its CDR3 holds 15 amino acids, cysteine through phenylalanine. Only the CDR3 region is kept as DNA, spanning 45 bases read in frame from base 1. CDR1 SGHRS and CDR2 YFSETQ were looked up in the germline V gene. The V and J segments used are TRBV5-1 and TRBJ2-5, and TRBD2 may be the D gene, going by 5 matching bases. This sequence was found in a man aged 35 to 55 in good health and CMV-seropositive. The sequenced sample was PBMCs. The CDR3 protein is CASSLEVGVGETQHF. The nucleotide sequence reads TGCGCCAGCAGCTTGGAGGTGGGAGTAGGAGAGACCCAGCACTTC.